The table lists the clone carrying this T cell receptor (beta chain) with a few counts. The antigen remains unidentified. This entry belongs to a study of CD8+ T cells in alopecia areata. Across the study: Severity among treated patients was scored by the percentage of scalp area affected.

Treatment in this sample: oral pan-JAK inhibitor, 5-10 mg twice daily. Overall study findings and caveats: The study found that many expanded lesional clones persisted in scalp and blood during tofacitinib.

RNA extraction was followed by reverse transcription into cDNA, which acted as the sequencing template. Only in-frame clones appear in the TCRdb table, and some are missing; sequencing was by immunoSEQ multiplex PCR. The repertoire holds 110,000 or so clones, with roughly 56% as singletons. The sequence was obtained from a human donor with alopecia areata. The source was CD4+ T cells sorted from blood, collected at week 24, from a patient treated with tofacitinib.

This chain's CDR3 is CATSRERGTEAFF. DNA of the CDR3: TGTGCCACCAGCAGAGAAAGGGGGACTGAAGCTTTCTTT. This chain links TRBV15 with TRBJ1-1, with D possibly matching TRBD1 (6 bases). This CDR3 has 13 amino acids. Trimming pared 0 bases from V and 5 bases from J, leaving 7 bases between. Per germline, CDR1 LNHNV and CDR2 YYDKDF (reference sequence). Drawing the rest from reference TRBV15 and TRBJ1-1, the complete variable domain is DAMVIQNPRYQVTQFGKPVTLSCSQTLNHNVMYWYQQKSSQAPKLLFHYYDKDFNNEADTPDNFQSRRPNTSFCFLDIRSPGLGDTAMYLCATSRERGTEAFFGQGTRLTVV.